This TCR beta chain was observed in a study of tumor-infiltrating lymphocytes in primary liver carcinoma. Findings and limits, study-wide: Appearing in all five tumor regions was true of only about 7-24% of top clones. Tumor-adjacent and tumor-blood pairs showed less overlap than tumor region pairs.

The CDR3 loop spans 13 amino acids. Trimming stripped 3 bases from V and 6 bases from J, with 12 bases between. Germline V gene data show CDR1 as SNHLY and CDR2 as FYNNEI. This clonotype was seen repeatedly, ten times or more. Antigen unknown. Co-extraction of RNA and DNA was performed on roughly 17-32 mg of unsorted bulk tissue. The patients, who had chronic HBV infection, were treatment-naive (untreated). TCR beta cDNA was reverse-transcribed from approximately 0.45 ug of total RNA. The reaction used a constant-region primer and ProtoScript II reverse transcriptase. Researchers made the TCR beta libraries by running three nested multiplex PCR rounds with slightly modified ARM-PCR. Running nine to ten cycles apiece, the first two PCR rounds relied on TRBV1-TRBV30 forward primers together with a C-beta reverse primer. TCRdb reanalysed the multiplex PCR reads using MiXCR and keeps one entry per CDR3 protein. The profile shows around 78,000 distinct CDR3 sequences, 70% to 80% of them singletons.

The sample consisted of liver tumor tissue from sampling region 4. Stated subset: tumor region T4, right-lateral pole. The TCR sequence derives from a woman aged 60-75 years with primary liver carcinoma and hepatitis B virus infection. The chain couples TRBV2 to TRBJ2-7; D may be TRBD2 (7 bases). The CDR3 region is CASSEGGQGEQYF. CDR3 DNA sequence: TGTGCCAGCAGTGAGGGGGGGCAGGGCGAGCAGTACTTC.